This T cell receptor (beta chain) comes out of a study of cytomegalovirus exposure and HLA in healthy donors. General study points: Researchers counted around 160 TCR beta chains as cytomegalovirus-associated. Later on, an analysis tied over 15,000 TCR beta sequences to HLA alleles at 0.05 false discovery rate.

As for this clone: Its specificity is not known.

Germline CDR1 SNHLY, CDR2 FYNNEI. The CDR3 spans 13 residues. V lost 4 bases and J lost 0, with 3 bases in between. Vbeta (60) and Jbeta (13) primers were used in the PCR. Profiling relied on immunoSEQ multiplex PCR, and the TCRdb table lists in-frame clones only, not all of them. The sample lists 89,000 or so clones; roughly 75% were seen once. The clonotype comes from a man in his 60s in good health and CMV-seronegative. The source material was PBMCs. The J gene is TRBJ2-2, the V gene TRBV2; D is unclear. This CDR3 reads CASSGTNTGELFF. Here the CDR3 DNA reads TGTGCCAGCAGTGGTACGAACACCGGGGAGCTGTTTTTT.